This T cell receptor beta chain was identified in a study of CD8 T cells in Susac syndrome. RNA was extracted with the RNeasy kit, and a quantity of about 0.45 to 1 ug was reverse transcribed using random hexamers. Amplification of TCR beta CDR3 by immunoSEQ multiplex PCR spanned 54 Vbeta and 13 Jbeta. One entry per CDR3 protein, called by TCRdb with MiXCR from the immunoSEQ multiplex PCR reads. The sample records over 70,000 distinct CDR3 sequences, approximately 96% being singletons. About this clonotype: Its antigen is not known.

Trimming stripped 4 bases from V and 9 bases from J, with 18 bases between. Germline V gene lookup returns CDR1 WSHSY and CDR2 SAAADI. This CDR3 is built from 14 residues. Overall study results and limits: Total CD8+ and CD8+ TEMRA repertoires contained roughly 15 and five Susac-specific public clones, respectively. Clonal expansion of Susac CD8+ cells peaked in TEMRA cells, and it also peaked in active patients.

Sequencing was carried out using CD8+ T cells from PBMCs. The source is a human donor with Susac syndrome. This chain joins TRBV10-2 and TRBJ1-1, with D tentatively TRBD1 (5 bases). The CDR3 reads CASSAGGSASKAFF. CDR3 bases: TGCGCCAGCAGTGCGGGGGGAAGTGCCTCGAAAGCTTTCTTT.